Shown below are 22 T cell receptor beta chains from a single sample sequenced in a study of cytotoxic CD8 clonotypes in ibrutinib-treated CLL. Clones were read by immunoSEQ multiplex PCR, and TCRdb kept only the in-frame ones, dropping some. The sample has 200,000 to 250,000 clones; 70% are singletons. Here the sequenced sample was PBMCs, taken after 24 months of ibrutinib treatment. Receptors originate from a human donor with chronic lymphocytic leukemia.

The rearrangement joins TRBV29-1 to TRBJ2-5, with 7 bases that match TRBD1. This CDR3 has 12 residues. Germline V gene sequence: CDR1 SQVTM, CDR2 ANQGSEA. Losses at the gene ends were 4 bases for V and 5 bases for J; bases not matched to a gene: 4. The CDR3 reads CSVAGGHETQYF. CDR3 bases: TGCAGCGTTGCAGGGGGACACGAGACCCAGTACTTC.

The CDR3 region is CASSDGQLNTEAFF. The CDR3 DNA reads as TGTGCCAGCAGTGATGGACAGCTGAACACTGAAGCTTTCTTT. The chain combines TRBV25-1 with TRBJ1-1; a weak D match, TRBD1 (6 bases). V shed 3 bases and J shed 0 bases, with 8 bases lying between them. This CDR3 is 14 amino acids long. Germline V gene data show CDR1 as MGHDK and CDR2 as SYGVNS.

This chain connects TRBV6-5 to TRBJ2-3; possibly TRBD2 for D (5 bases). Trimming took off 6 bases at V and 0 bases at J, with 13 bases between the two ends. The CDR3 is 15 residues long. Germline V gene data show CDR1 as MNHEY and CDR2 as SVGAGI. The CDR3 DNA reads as TGTGCCAGCAGGTACCGCCGGACTAGCACAGATACGCAGTATTTT. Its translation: CASRYRRTSTDTQYF.

The CDR3 spells CASTWRSGANYEQYF. CDR3 bases: TGTGCCAGCACCTGGAGGTCAGGAGCTAACTACGAGCAGTACTTC. V gene TRBV7-9 combines with J gene TRBJ2-7; tentatively, D is TRBD2 (5 bases). Per germline, CDR1 SEHNR and CDR2 FQNEAQ (reference sequence). Trimming removed 7 bases at V and 3 bases at J, with 19 bases between. The CDR3 consists of 15 residues.

CDR3 in DNA: TGTGCCAGCTCACCACCGGGACAGGGTAAAGATGAGCAGTTCTTC. Its translation is CASSPPGQGKDEQFF. The rearrangement joins TRBV18 to TRBJ2-1; TRBD1 matches 9 bases. Germline-derived CDR1 and CDR2 are KGHSH and LQKENI. V was pared by 0 bases and J by 8 bases, with 5 bases of the junction left unmatched. The CDR3 covers 15 residues.

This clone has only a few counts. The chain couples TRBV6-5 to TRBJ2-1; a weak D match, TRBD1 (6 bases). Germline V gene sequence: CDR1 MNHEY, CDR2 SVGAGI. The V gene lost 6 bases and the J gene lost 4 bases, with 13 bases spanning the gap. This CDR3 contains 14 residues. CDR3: CASSPGTPYNEQFF. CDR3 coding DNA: TGTGCCAGCAGCCCCGGGACACCTTACAATGAGCAGTTCTTC.

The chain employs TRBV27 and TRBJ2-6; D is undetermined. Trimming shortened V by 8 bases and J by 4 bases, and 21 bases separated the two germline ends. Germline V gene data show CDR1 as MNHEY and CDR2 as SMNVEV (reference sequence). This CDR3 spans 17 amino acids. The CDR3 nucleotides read TGTGCCAGCGGAGTCTCCTCCCTGGAATCCGGGGCCAACGTCCTGACTTTC. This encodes CASGVSSLESGANVLTF.

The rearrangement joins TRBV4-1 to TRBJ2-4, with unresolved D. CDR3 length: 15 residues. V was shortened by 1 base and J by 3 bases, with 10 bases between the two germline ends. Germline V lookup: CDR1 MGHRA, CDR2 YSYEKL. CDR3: CASSQVDSGKNIQYF. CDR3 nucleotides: TGCGCCAGCAGCCAAGTGGATTCGGGCAAAAACATTCAGTACTTC.

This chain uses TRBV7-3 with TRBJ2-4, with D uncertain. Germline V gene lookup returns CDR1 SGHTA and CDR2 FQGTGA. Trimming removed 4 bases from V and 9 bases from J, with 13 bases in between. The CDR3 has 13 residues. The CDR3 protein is CASSSGSETIQYF. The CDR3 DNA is TGTGCCAGCAGCTCCGGGTCGGAAACCATTCAGTACTTC.

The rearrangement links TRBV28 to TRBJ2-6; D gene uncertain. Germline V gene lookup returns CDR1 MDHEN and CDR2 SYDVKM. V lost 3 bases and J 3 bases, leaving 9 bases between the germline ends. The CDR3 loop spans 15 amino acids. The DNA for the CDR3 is TGTGCCAGCAGTTTCGGGTCGGATGGGGCCAACGTCCTGACTTTC. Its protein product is CASSFGSDGANVLTF.

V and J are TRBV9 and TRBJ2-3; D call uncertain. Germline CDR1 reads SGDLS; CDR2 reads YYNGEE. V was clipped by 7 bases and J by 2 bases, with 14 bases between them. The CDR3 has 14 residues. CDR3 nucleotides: TGTGCCAGCGGAGAGAGGCGGAACACAGATACGCAGTATTTT. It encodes CASGERRNTDTQYF.

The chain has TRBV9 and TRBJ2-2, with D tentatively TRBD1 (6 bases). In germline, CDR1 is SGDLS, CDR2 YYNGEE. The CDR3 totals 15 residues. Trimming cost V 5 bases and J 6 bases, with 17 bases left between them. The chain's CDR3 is CASSGGQTPAGELFF. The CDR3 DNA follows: TGTGCCAGCAGTGGAGGACAGACCCCCGCCGGGGAGCTGTTTTTT.

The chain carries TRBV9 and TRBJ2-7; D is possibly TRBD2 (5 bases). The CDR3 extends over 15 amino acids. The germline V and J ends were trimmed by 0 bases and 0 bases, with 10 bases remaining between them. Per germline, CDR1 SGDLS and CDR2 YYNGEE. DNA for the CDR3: TGTGCCAGCAGCGTAGGGGAGAGCGCCTCCTACGAGCAGTACTTC. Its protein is CASSVGESASYEQYF.

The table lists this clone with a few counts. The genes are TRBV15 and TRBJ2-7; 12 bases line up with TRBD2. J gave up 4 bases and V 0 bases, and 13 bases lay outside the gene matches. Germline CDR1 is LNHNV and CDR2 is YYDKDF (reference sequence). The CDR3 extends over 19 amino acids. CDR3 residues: CATSRDRGLAGQSPYEQYF. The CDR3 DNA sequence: TGTGCCACCAGCAGAGACCGAGGACTAGCGGGACAGTCTCCTTACGAGCAGTACTTC. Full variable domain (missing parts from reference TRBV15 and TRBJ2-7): DAMVIQNPRYQVTQFGKPVTLSCSQTLNHNVMYWYQQKSSQAPKLLFHYYDKDFNNEADTPDNFQSRRPNTSFCFLDIRSPGLGDTAMYLCATSRDRGLAGQSPYEQYFGPGTRLTVT.

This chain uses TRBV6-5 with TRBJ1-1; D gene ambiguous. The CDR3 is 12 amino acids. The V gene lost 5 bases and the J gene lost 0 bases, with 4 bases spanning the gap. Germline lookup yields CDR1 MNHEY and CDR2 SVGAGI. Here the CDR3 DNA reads TGTGCCAGCAGTAAGATGAACACTGAAGCTTTCTTT. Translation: CASSKMNTEAFF.

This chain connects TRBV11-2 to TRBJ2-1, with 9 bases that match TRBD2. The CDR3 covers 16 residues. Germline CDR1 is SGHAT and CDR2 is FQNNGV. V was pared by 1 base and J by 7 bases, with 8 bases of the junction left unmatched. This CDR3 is CASSLVWAGGNNEQFF. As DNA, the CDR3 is TGTGCCAGCAGCTTAGTGTGGGCGGGAGGGAATAATGAGCAGTTCTTC.

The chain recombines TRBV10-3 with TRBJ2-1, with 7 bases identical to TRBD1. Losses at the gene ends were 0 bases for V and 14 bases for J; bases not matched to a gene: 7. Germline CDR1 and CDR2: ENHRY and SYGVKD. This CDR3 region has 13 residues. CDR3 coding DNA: TGTGCCATCAGTGAGTCGGCCGGACAGGAGAAGTTCTTC. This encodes CAISESAGQEKFF.

CDR3 loop: CASNKNLGETQYF. The CDR3 region has the DNA TGTGCCAGCAACAAGAACCTCGGGGAGACCCAGTACTTC. The chain is built from TRBV6-5 and TRBJ2-5; D not certain. The CDR3 totals 13 residues. The V end was cut by 7 bases, the J end by 5 bases, with 14 bases between. The germline gives CDR1 MNHEY, CDR2 SVGAGI.

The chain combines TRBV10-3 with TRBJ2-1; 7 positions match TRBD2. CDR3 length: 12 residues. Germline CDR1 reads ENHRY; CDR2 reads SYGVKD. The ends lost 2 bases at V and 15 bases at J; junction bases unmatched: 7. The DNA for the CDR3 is TGTGCCATCAGTGAGGCGGGGGACGGGCGGTTCTTC. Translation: CAISEAGDGRFF.

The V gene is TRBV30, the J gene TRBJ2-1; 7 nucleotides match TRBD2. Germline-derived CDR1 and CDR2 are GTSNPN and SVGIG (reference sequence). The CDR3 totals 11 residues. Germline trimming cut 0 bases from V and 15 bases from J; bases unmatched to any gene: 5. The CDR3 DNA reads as TGTGCCTGGAGTGTATCGGGAGGCCGGTTCTTC. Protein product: CAWSVSGGRFF.

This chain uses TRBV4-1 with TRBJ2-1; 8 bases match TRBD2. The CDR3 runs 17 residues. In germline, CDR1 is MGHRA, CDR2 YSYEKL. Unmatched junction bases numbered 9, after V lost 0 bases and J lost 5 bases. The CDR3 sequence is CASSQDRRLAGHNEQFF. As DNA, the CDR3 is TGCGCCAGCAGCCAAGATCGGCGGCTAGCGGGTCACAATGAGCAGTTCTTC.

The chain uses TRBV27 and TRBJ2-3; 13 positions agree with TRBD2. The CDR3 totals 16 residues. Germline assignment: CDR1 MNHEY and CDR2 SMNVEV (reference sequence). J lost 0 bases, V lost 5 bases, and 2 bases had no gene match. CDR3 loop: CASSRLAGGSTDTQYF. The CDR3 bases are TGTGCCAGCAGTCGACTAGCGGGAGGTAGCACAGATACGCAGTATTTT.